The T cell receptor (beta chain) described here comes from a study of PD-L1 blockade in urothelial cancer (dated by TCRdb to 2016 to 2017). With respect to the entire study: Therapy was started at some point between 2012 and 2014 for all patients, and atezolizumab 1,200 mg was administered intravenously every 3 weeks. About 90% of the 29 patients were males with bladder-origin urothelial cancer, and about 60% of the roughly 30 reported a prior smoking history. Blood samples were analyzed 3 weeks after the start of treatment (second dose) and 6 weeks after the start of treatment. An ECOG performance status of 0 or 1 was recorded for the patients, and 0 to 3 prior chemotherapy regimens had been received by the patients. In the same patients, whole exome sequencing and RNA sequencing of pretreatment tumors were performed in addition to TCR sequencing. A median of roughly 140,000 T cells and just over 80,000 unique TCRs was obtained from blood samples, and a median clonality of 0.080 was observed. Durable clinical benefit meant progression-free survival longer than 6 months, and TCR features were also tested against progression-free and overall survival. Pretreatment tumor samples, along with matched peripheral blood serially collected before and after atezolizumab treatment, were subjected to TCR sequencing. Several patients reached durable clinical benefit, while fewer than 25 patients did not. The study was an exploratory multi-omic analysis of somatic, immune and clinical correlates of response to PD-L1 blockade with atezolizumab in urothelial cancer. Pretreatment blood TCR-seq was available for fewer than 30 patients, at least one posttreatment blood collection was obtained for 25 or so patients, and tumor TCR-seq was available for 25 or so patients. Results the study describes overall, beyond this receptor: Patients with durable benefit showed greater expansion of tumor-associated TCR clones in peripheral blood 3 weeks after starting treatment (n of about 21, p = 0.022). Improved progression-free and overall survival was associated with having pretreatment peripheral blood TCR clonality below the median. Because the sample size was small (n ≈ 27) and many exploratory analyses were performed, the results are intended to be hypothesis-generating.

With regard to this clone: Its antigen target is currently unknown. Base qualities were left out, and no much larger clone turns up one base away.

To estimate absolute template abundance from read counts, synthetic TCR analog templates were spiked into each PCR. Using the immunoSEQ assay, TCRbeta CDR3 regions were amplified from genomic DNA with bias-controlled V and J gene primers. Sequencing of rearranged TCRbeta segments was done at approximately 20X coverage. On the authors' methods: Sequencing errors were corrected by clustering and CDR3s were annotated against IMGT to assign V, D and J genes. Downstream analyses used only productive TCRbeta rearrangements and left out out-of-frame or stop-codon sequences. Clonality was calculated as one minus the Shannon entropy normalized by the log of the number of unique productive sequences. Fisher's exact test with Benjamini-Hochberg correction, at a threshold of adjusted p below 0.01, was used to find clones that differed between time points or between blood and tumor. TCRdb mirrors the immuneACCESS table, restricted to in-frame sequences. Some clones are absent from its copies; in checked studies, under half trace to an unresolved V gene, and the reason for the others is unknown. That table is the source of V, J and clone size, and D and trimming were worked out from the DNA. In this sample the table shows tens of thousands of clones, approximately 77% of which occur a single time. Approximately 2.9% of the sample comes from the top ten.

The cohort comprised more than 25 patients with locally advanced or metastatic urothelial carcinoma treated at Memorial Sloan Kettering on a trial protocol. Peripheral blood mononuclear cells were collected pretreatment and during treatment, at between 1 and 8 total time points per patient. The Qiagen DNeasy Blood extraction kit was used to purify genomic DNA from total PBMCs and tumor samples. PBMCs were collected pretreatment and during treatment, and were isolated and stored as previously described. There are 13 amino acids in the CDR3, from cysteine to phenylalanine inclusive. Only the CDR3 region is kept as DNA, spanning 39 bases read in frame from base 1. Taken from the germline V gene, the CDR1 and CDR2 loops are MGHRA and YSYEKL. Cut back by 0 bases and 7 bases, the V and J ends lie 10 bases apart.

The input for sequencing was PBMCs, taken around atezolizumab (anti-PD-L1) treatment. The chain links TRBV4-1 with TRBJ2-7, and perhaps TRBD2 as D gene, on 6 matching bases. The source of this sequence is a man aged 70-80 years with urothelial cancer. CDR3 region: CASSQDRGREQYF. The DNA reads as follows: TGCGCCAGCAGCCAAGACCGAGGGAGGGAGCAGTACTTC.